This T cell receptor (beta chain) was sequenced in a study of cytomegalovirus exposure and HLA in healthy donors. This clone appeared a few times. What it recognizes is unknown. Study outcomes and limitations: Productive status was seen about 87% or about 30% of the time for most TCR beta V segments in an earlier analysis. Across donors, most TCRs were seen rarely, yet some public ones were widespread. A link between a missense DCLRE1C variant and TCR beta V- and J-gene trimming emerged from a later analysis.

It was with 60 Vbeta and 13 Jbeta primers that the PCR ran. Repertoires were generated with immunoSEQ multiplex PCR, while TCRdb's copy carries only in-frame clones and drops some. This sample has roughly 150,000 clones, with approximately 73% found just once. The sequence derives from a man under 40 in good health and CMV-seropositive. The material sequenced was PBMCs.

The CDR3 loop is CASSLGEVDTEAFF. CDR3 DNA sequence: TGTGCCAGCAGCCTAGGAGAGGTAGACACTGAAGCTTTCTTT. The V gene is TRBV5-4, the J gene TRBJ1-1; unclear D gene. Germline CDR1 SGHNT, CDR2 YYREEE (reference sequence). With 4 bases removed from V and 3 bases from J, the gap between germline ends came to 13 bases. This CDR3 comprises 14 residues.